This T cell receptor (beta chain) was identified during a study of early T cells in non-severe SARS-CoV-2 infection. Molecules of cDNA were individually given unique molecular identifiers that were attached to them. TCRdb itself ran the 5' RACE reads through MiXCR, one entry per CDR3 protein. The data contain roughly 53,000 distinct CDR3 sequences, around 8.5% of them singletons. The CDR3 totals 14 residues. Deletions cut 3 bases from V and 7 bases from J, with 15 bases between. CDR1 and CDR2 from the germline V gene are LGHDT and YNNKEL (reference sequence). This clonotype was counted ten times or more.

The clonotype comes from an adult who was a healthcare worker with PCR-confirmed SARS-CoV-2 infection or an uninfected control (not recorded which). The sample consisted of whole blood. The V call is TRBV3-1, the J call TRBJ1-2; D is undetermined. The CDR3 bases are TGTGCCAGCAGCCAGACCCTGGAGGGCTCTGGCTACACCTTC. It yields the protein CASSQTLEGSGYTF.